The entry below describes one T cell receptor beta chain. The sample belongs to a study of blood T cell repertoires in COVID-19. Whole-study context: COVID-19 samples from acute and convalescent phases originated in the United States, Italy and Spain. T cells, B-cell-depleted T cells, or PBMCs supplied cDNA or gDNA.

In the source study's methods: Researchers report that nucleated cell counts were estimated from reference gene primer amplification. Here immunoSEQ multiplex PCR was the method, and the copy in TCRdb shows in-frame clones only, minus some. That table gives V, J and clone size, and the DNA gave D and trimming. The sample carries under 200,000 clones, about four fifths recorded once. The TCR sequence derives from a man aged 55 to 69 with acute or convalescent COVID-19. Sequenced input: peripheral blood.

The CDR3 region has the DNA TGTGCCAGCAGTTACTCGATTCAGGGTGGGCCACCCCTCCACTTT. Its protein is CASSYSIQGGPPLHF. J is TRBJ1-6 and V is TRBV6-5; possible D gene TRBD1, 5 bases. There are 15 residues in the CDR3. Germline CDR1 is MNHEY and CDR2 is SVGAGI. V was trimmed by 0 bases and J by 11 bases, leaving 14 bases between them.